A selection of T cell receptor beta chains follows, all from one sample in a study of T-cell memory formation after mild COVID-19. From the 5' RACE reads, TCRdb called clonotypes with MiXCR, one entry per CDR3 protein. The sample consists of hundreds of thousands of distinct CDR3 sequences, 15% to 20% of them appearing once. Sequencing was done on a sample of PBMCs or a T cell subset sorted from them (not recorded which). The receptors stem from a man between 18 and 35 years old who had mild COVID-19 (a few samples of this study predate the infection). Cell type and time point are not known. Each CDR3 is given with its conserved first and last residue. The order of the fields is V gene, clone size, J gene, D gene, CDR3 DNA, CDR3 protein. D genes are given only for firm matches. Size tells how often a clone was seen (once, few, many) or the class of an expanded clone, and some rows leave it out.

>TRBV6-1|NA|TRBJ2-7|NA
TGTGCCAGCAGTCCCCTTTCGTGGGGGGCCTACGAGCAGTACTTC
CASSPLSWGAYEQYF
>TRBV6-2/TRBV6-3|few|TRBJ1-5|NA
TGTGCCAGCTCCCGGGCCCGAATCAATCAGCCCCAGCATTTT
CASSRARINQPQHF
>TRBV11-2|few|TRBJ2-5|NA
TGTGCCAGCAGCGGACCCCAAGAGACCCAGTACTTC
CASSGPQETQYF
>TRBV7-2|NA|TRBJ1-1|NA
TGTGCCAGCAGCTCCCTAGGTCGGGGCACTGAAGCTTTCTTT
CASSSLGRGTEAFF
>TRBV18|few|TRBJ1-6|TRBD1
TGTGCCAGCTCGCGGACAGGGGATGGTTCACCCCTCCACTTT
CASSRTGDGSPLHF
>TRBV7-8|NA|TRBJ2-5|NA
TGTGCCAGCAGCTGGGGGCTAGCGGAGACCCAGTACTTC
CASSWGLAETQYF
>TRBV25-1|NA|TRBJ2-5|TRBD1
TGTGCCAGCGGACAGGGAAAGACCCAGTACTTC
CASGQGKTQYF
>TRBV11-2|few|TRBJ2-4|NA
TGTGCCAGCAGCTTAGCGGACAGTTCGGACATTCAGTACTTC
CASSLADSSDIQYF
>TRBV4-1|NA|TRBJ1-4|NA
TGCGCCAGCAGCCAAGCGTTAAATGAAAAACTGTTTTTT
CASSQALNEKLFF
>TRBV4-2|few|TRBJ1-2|NA
TGTGCCAGCAGCCAAACTCTACAGGGTTTCTATGGCTACACCTTC
CASSQTLQGFYGYTF